This T cell receptor (beta chain) stems from a study of blood T cell repertoires in COVID-19. Study as a whole: Sources were T cells, B-cell-depleted T cells, or PBMCs; the material itself was cDNA or gDNA.

The repertoire was sequenced with immunoSEQ multiplex PCR; TCRdb's copy has only in-frame clones and lacks some. The table records some 240,000 clones, roughly 90% of them present only once. The CDR3 is 15 amino acids. The V end lost 1 base, the J end lost 6 bases, and 12 bases lay between the germline ends. Germline V lookup: CDR1 LGHDT, CDR2 YNNKEL (reference sequence). The specimen sequenced was peripheral blood. The chain has TRBV3-1 (or the pseudogene TRBV3-2) and TRBJ1-4; a possible D gene is TRBD1 (5 bases). The source of this sequence is a man aged 55 to 70 with COVID-19, enrolled during active disease. The CDR3 loop is CASSQGEGQDEKLFF. CDR3 DNA sequence: TGTGCCAGCAGCCAAGGGGAGGGGCAGGATGAAAAACTGTTTTTT.